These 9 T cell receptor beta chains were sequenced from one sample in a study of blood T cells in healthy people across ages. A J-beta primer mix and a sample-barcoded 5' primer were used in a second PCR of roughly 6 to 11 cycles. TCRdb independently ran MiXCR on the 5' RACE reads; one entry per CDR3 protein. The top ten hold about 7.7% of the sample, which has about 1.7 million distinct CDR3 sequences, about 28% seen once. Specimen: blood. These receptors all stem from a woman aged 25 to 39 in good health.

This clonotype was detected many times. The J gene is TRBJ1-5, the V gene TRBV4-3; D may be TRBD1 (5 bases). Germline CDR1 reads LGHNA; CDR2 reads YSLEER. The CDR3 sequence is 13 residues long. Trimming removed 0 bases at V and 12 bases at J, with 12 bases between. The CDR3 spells CASSQERDGIQHF. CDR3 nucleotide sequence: TGCGCCAGCAGCCAAGAGAGGGACGGGATCCAGCATTTT.

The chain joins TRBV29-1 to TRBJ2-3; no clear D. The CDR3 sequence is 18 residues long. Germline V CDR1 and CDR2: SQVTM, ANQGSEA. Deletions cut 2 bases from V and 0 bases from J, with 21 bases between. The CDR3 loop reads CSVEILGNLRTSTDTQYF. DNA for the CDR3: TGCAGCGTTGAAATCCTGGGGAATCTACGAACTAGCACAGATACGCAGTATTTT.

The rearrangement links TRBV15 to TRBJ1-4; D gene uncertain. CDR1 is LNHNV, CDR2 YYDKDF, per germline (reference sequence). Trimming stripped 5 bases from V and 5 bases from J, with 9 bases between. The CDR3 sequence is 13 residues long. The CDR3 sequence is CATSAGINEKLFF. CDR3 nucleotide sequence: TGTGCCACCAGCGCGGGCATCAATGAAAAACTGTTTTTT.

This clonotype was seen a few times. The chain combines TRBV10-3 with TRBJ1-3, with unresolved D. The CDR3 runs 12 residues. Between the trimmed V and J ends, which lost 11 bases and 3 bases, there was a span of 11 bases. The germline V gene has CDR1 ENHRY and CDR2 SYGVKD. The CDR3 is CASFGGGNTIYF. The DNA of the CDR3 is TGTGCCTCCTTCGGTGGTGGAAACACCATATATTTT.

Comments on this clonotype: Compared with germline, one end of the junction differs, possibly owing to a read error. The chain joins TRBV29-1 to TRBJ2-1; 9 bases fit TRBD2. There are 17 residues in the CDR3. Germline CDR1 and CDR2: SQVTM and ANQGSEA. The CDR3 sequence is CSVEGRMRAGGYNDQFF. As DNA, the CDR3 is TGCAGCGTTGAGGGCCGCATGAGAGCGGGGGGATACAATGATCAGTTCTTC.

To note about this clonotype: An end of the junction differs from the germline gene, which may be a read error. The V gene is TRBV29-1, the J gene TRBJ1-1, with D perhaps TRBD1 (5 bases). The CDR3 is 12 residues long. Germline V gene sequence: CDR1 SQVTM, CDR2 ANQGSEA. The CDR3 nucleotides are TGCAGCGTTGAGGTAGAGGACACTGATGCTTTCTTT. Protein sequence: CSVEVEDTDAFF.

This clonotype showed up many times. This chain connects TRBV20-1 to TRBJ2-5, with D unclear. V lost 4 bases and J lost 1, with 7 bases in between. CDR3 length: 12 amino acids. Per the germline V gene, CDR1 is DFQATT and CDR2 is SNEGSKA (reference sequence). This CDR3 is CSAIDFQETQYF. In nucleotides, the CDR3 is TGCAGTGCTATCGACTTCCAAGAGACCCAGTACTTC.

This CDR3 is CASSFFTSGRGTDTQYF. DNA for the CDR3: TGTGCCAGCAGTTTTTTTACTAGCGGTAGGGGTACAGATACGCAGTATTTT. The V call is TRBV12-3 or TRBV12-4, the J call TRBJ2-3, with 8 bases aligning to TRBD2. Trimming cost V 3 bases and J 3 bases; bases outside gene matches: 11. The CDR3 spans 17 residues.

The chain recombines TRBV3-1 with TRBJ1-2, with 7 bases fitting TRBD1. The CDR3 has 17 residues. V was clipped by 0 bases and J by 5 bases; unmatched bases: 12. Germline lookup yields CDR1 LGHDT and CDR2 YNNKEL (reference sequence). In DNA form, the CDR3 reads TGTGCCAGCAGCCAAGATAGGTCAGGGGGAGGATCATATGGCTACACCTTC. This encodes CASSQDRSGGGSYGYTF.